One sample yielded the 8 T cell receptor beta chains listed below, sequenced in a study of blood T cell repertoires in COVID-19. This table comes from immunoSEQ multiplex PCR, and its TCRdb copy is limited to in-frame clones, with some not included. The repertoire holds 150,000 to 200,000 clones, roughly 90% seen once, with 0.5% to 0.55% in the top ten. The source material was peripheral blood. These receptors were obtained from a man between 50 and 59 years old with acute or convalescent COVID-19.

This chain connects TRBV7-3 to TRBJ2-1, with D possibly being TRBD2 (6 bases). CDR1 SGHTA and CDR2 FQGTGA come from the germline V gene. The CDR3 runs 15 residues. V was trimmed by 3 bases and J by 8 bases, leaving 17 bases between them. The CDR3 loop reads CASSFFGGGVDEQFF. The CDR3, as DNA: TGTGCCAGCAGCTTTTTCGGCGGAGGGGTCGATGAGCAGTTCTTC. The whole variable domain, filled in from reference TRBV7-3 and TRBJ2-1, reads GAGVSQTPSNKVTEKGKYVELRCDPISGHTALYWYRQSLGQGPEFLIYFQGTGAADDSGLPNDRFFAVRPEGSVSTLKIQRTERGDSAVYLCASSFFGGGVDEQFFGPGTRLTVL.

This rearrangement joins TRBV28 to TRBJ2-3, with 7 bases fitting TRBD2. Germline CDR1 and CDR2: MDHEN and SYDVKM. V lost 6 bases, J lost 2 bases, and 5 bases stayed unmatched. CDR3 length: 14 amino acids. Here the CDR3 reads CASRPGLVTDTQYF. For the CDR3, the DNA is TGTGCCAGCAGGCCCGGACTAGTCACAGATACGCAGTATTTT. The complete variable domain, with remaining parts taken from reference TRBV28 and TRBJ2-3, reads DVKVTQSSRYLVKRTGEKVFLECVQDMDHENMFWYRQDPGLGLRLIYFSYDVKMKEKGDIPEGYSVSREKKERFSLILESASTNQTSMYLCASRPGLVTDTQYFGPGTRLTVL.

The rearrangement uses TRBV27 and TRBJ2-1; 7 bases are a match to TRBD2. V dropped 5 bases and J dropped 9; count of bases not matched to a gene: 4. Germline assignment: CDR1 MNHEY and CDR2 SMNVEV (reference sequence). This CDR3 has 12 amino acids. CDR3 nucleotide sequence: TGTGCCAGCAGTATCCCGGGGGGTGAGCAGTTCTTC. It translates to CASSIPGGEQFF.

The chain recombines TRBV10-3 with TRBJ1-6; D not certain. The CDR3 spans 14 residues. CDR1 ENHRY and CDR2 SYGVKD come from the germline V gene. Trimming pared 10 bases from V and 0 bases from J, leaving 10 bases between. CDR3 amino acids: CATAESSYNSPLHF. For the CDR3, the DNA is TGTGCCACCGCGGAGAGCTCCTATAATTCACCCCTCCACTTT.

This chain links TRBV6-2 or TRBV6-3 with TRBJ2-3; 12 nucleotides match TRBD1. The CDR3 contains 19 residues. The germline V gene encodes CDR1 MNHEY and CDR2 SVGEGT. Losses at the gene ends were 0 bases for V and 3 bases for J; bases not matched to a gene: 10. CDR3 region: CASSYSFPPGQGATDTQYF. The CDR3 DNA sequence: TGTGCCAGCAGTTACTCCTTTCCTCCGGGACAGGGGGCTACAGATACGCAGTATTTT.

This clone was recorded only once. The chain is built from TRBV7-2 and TRBJ2-5; 11 positions agree with TRBD2. Losses at the gene ends were 3 bases for V and 5 bases for J; bases not matched to a gene: 5. The CDR3 has 15 amino acids. Germline V lookup: CDR1 SGHTA, CDR2 FQGNSA. For the CDR3, the DNA is TGTGCCAGCAGCTTTACTAGCGGGAGATCGGAGACCCAGTACTTC. It specifies CASSFTSGRSETQYF.

The rearrangement uses TRBV4-1 and TRBJ2-3; 7 bases line up with TRBD1. The V gene end was trimmed by 2 bases and the J gene end by 8 bases; junction bases not matched to a gene: 13. The CDR3 length is 16 residues. Germline V gives CDR1 MGHRA, CDR2 YSYEKL. The CDR3 region is CASSQQTGPQLATQYF. In nucleotides, the CDR3 is TGCGCCAGCAGCCAACAGACAGGGCCCCAGTTGGCTACGCAGTATTTT.

This chain links TRBV28 with TRBJ1-2; no definite D call. Trimming removed 6 bases at V and 2 bases at J, with 10 bases between. Per germline, CDR1 MDHEN and CDR2 SYDVKM. The CDR3 is 13 residues long. CDR3 in DNA: TGTGCCAGCAGGCTCCGAGCAAACTATGGCTACACCTTC. It encodes CASRLRANYGYTF.